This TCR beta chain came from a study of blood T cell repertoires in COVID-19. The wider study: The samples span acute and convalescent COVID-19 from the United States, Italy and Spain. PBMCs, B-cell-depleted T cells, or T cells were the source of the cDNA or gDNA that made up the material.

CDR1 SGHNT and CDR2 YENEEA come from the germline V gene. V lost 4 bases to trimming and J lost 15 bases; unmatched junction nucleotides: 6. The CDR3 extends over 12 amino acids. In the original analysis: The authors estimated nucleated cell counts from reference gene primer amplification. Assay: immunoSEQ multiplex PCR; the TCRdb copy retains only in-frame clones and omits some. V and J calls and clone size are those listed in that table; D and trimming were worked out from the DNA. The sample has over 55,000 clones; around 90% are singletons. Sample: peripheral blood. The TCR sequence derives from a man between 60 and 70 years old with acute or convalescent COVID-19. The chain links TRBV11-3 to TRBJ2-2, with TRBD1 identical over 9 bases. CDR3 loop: CASSSGQGMVFF. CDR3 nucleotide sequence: TGTGCCAGCAGCTCGGGACAGGGAATGGTGTTTTTT.